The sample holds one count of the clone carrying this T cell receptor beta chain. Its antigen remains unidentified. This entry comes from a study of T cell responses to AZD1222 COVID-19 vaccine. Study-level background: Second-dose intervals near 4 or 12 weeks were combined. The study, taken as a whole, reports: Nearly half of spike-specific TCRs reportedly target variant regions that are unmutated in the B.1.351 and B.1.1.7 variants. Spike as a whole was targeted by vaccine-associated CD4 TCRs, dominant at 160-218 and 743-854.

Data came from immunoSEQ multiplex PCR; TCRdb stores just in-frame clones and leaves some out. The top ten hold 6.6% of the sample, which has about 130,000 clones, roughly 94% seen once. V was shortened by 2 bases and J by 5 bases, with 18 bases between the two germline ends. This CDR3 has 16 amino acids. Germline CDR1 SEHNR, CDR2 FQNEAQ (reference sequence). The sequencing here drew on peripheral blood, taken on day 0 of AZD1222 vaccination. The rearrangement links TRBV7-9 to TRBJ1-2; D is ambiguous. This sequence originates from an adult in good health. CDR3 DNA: TGTGCCAGCAGCTTATCAGACGGACTTTTGCGGTATGGCTACACCTTC. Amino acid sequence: CASSLSDGLLRYGYTF.